This T cell receptor beta chain appears in the sequencing data of a study of T cell responses to AZD1222 COVID-19 vaccine. Study-wide results and caveats: Regions left unmutated in variants are reportedly the target of nearly half of spike-specific TCRs.

With respect to this clone: Its target is not known.

Clones were read by immunoSEQ multiplex PCR, and TCRdb kept only the in-frame ones, dropping some. The sample consists of some 120,000 clones, about 83% of them appearing once. The TCR comes from an adult in good health. Specimen: peripheral blood, collected on day 0 of AZD1222 vaccination.

DNA for the CDR3: TGCGCCAGCAGAAGGGTACTGAACACTGAAGCTTTCTTT. This codes for CASRRVLNTEAFF. The chain is built from TRBV5-1 and TRBJ1-1; unclear D gene. Per the germline V gene, CDR1 is SGHRS and CDR2 is YFSETQ. The CDR3 runs 13 residues. V was cut by 5 bases and J by 0 bases, with 8 bases left in between.